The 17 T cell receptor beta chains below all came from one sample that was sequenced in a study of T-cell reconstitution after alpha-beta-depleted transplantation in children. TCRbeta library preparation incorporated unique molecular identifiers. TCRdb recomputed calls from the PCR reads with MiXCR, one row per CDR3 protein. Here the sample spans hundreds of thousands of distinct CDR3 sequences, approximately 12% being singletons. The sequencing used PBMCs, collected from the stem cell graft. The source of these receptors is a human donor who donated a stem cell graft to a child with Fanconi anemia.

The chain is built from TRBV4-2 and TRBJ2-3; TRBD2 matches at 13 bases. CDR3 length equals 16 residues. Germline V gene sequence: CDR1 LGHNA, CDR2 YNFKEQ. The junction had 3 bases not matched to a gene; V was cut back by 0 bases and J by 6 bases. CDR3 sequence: CASSQETSGGEDTQYF. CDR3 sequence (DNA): TGTGCCAGCAGCCAAGAAACTAGCGGGGGGGAGGATACGCAGTATTTT.

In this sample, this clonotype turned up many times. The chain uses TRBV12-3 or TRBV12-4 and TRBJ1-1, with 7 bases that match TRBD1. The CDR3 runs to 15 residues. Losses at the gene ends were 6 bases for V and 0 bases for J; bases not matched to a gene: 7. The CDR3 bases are TGTGCCAGCAGATCCACACAGGGGATGAACACTGAAGCTTTCTTT. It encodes CASRSTQGMNTEAFF.

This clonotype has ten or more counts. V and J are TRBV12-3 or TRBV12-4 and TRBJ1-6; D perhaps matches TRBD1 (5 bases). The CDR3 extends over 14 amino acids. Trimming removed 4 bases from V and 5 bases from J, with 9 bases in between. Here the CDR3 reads CASSSGGNNSPLHF. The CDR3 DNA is TGTGCCAGCAGTTCCGGGGGGAATAATTCACCCCTCCACTTT.

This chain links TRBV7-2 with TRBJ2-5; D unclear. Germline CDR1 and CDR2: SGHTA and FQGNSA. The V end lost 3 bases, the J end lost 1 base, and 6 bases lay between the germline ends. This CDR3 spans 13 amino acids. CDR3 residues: CASSFLTQETQYF. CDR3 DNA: TGTGCCAGCAGCTTTCTGACCCAAGAGACCCAGTACTTC.

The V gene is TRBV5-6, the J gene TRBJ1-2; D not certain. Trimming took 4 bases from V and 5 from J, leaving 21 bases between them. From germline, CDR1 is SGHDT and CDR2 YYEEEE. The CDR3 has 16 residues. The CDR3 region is CASSRTDLLLDYGYTF. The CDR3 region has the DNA TGTGCCAGCAGCCGGACGGACCTTCTTTTGGATTATGGCTACACCTTC. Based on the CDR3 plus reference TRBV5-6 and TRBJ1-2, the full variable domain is DAGVTQSPTHLIKTRGQQVTLRCSPKSGHDTVSWYQQALGQGPQFIFQYYEEEERQRGNFPDRFSGHQFPNYSSELNVNALLLGDSALYLCASSRTDLLLDYGYTFGSGTRLTVV.

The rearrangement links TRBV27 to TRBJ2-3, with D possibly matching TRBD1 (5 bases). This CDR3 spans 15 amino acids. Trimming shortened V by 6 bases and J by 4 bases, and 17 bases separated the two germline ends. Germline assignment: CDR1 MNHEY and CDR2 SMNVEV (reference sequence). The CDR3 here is CASRPLVWGPDTQYF. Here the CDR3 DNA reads TGTGCCAGCAGGCCCTTGGTGTGGGGCCCAGATACGCAGTATTTT.

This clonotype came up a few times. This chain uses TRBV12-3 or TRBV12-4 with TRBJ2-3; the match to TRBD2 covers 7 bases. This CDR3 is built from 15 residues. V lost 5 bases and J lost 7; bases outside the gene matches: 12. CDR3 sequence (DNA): TGTGCCAGCAGTAAAAGCGGGGCGGGCATAAATACGCAGTATTTT. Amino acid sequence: CASSKSGAGINTQYF.

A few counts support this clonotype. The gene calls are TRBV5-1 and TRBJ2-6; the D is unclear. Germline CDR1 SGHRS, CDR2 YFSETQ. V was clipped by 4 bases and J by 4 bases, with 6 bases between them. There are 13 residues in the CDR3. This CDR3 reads CASSPEGANVLTF. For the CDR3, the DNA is TGCGCCAGCAGCCCGGAAGGGGCCAACGTCCTGACTTTC.

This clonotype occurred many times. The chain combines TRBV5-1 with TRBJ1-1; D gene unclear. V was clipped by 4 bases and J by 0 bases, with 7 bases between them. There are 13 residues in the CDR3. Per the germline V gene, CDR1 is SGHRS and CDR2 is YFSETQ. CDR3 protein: CASSLSMNTEAFF. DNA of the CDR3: TGCGCCAGCAGCCTCTCCATGAACACTGAAGCTTTCTTT.

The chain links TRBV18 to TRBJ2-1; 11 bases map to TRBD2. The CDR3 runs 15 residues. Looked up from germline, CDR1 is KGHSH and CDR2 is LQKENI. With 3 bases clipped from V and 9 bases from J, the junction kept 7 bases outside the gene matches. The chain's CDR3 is CASSPIAGGPFEQFF. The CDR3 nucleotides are TGTGCCAGCTCACCTATAGCGGGGGGGCCTTTTGAGCAGTTCTTC. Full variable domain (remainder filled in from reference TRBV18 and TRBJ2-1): NAGVMQNPRHLVRRRGQEARLRCSPMKGHSHVYWYRQLPEEGLKFMVYLQKENIIDESGMPKERFSAEFPKEGPSILRIQQVVRGDSAAYFCASSPIAGGPFEQFFGPGTRLTVL.

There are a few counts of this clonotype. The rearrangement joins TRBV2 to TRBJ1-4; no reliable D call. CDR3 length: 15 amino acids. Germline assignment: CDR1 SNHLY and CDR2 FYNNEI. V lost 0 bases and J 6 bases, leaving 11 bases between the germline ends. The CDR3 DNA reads TGTGCCAGCAGTGAAGCGCTCACGGTTTATGAAAAACTGTTTTTT. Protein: CASSEALTVYEKLFF.

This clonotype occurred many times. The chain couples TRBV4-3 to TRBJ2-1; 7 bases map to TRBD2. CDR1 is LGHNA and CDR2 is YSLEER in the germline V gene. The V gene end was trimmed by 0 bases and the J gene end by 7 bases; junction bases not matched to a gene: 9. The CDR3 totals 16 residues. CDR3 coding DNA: TGCGCCAGCAGCCAAGAAAAAACGGGGGAGGGGAATGAGCAGTTCTTC. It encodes CASSQEKTGEGNEQFF.

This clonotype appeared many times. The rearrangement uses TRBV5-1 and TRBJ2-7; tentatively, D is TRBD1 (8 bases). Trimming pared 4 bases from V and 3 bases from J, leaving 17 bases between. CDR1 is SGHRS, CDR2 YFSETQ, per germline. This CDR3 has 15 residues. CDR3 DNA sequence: TGCGCCAGCAGCCTCAACAGGGGGGGAATCTACGAGCAGTACTTC. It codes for CASSLNRGGIYEQYF. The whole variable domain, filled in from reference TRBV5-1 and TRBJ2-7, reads KAGVTQTPRYLIKTRGQQVTLSCSPISGHRSVSWYQQTPGQGLQFLFEYFSETQRNKGNFPGRFSGRQFSNSRSEMNVSTLELGDSALYLCASSLNRGGIYEQYFGPGTRLTVT.

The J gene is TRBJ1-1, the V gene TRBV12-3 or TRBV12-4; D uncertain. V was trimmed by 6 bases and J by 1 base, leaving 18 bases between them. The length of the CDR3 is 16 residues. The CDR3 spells CASRPIHGRGNTEAFF. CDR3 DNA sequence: TGTGCCAGCAGGCCGATACATGGTCGAGGGAACACTGAAGCTTTCTTT.

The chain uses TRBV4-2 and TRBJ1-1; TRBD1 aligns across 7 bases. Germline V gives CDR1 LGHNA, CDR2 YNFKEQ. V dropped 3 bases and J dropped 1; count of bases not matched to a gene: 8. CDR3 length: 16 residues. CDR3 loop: CASSHPRGDPNTEAFF. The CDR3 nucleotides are TGTGCCAGCAGCCATCCCAGGGGGGACCCGAACACTGAAGCTTTCTTT.

CDR3 bases: TGTGCCAGCAGTTCGTCAACAGGGGCCTCTGGGGCCAACGTCCTGACTTTC. This translates into CASSSSTGASGANVLTF. The chain recombines TRBV12-3 or TRBV12-4 with TRBJ2-6, with TRBD1 matching over 7 bases. This CDR3 is built from 17 residues. J lost 0 bases, V lost 4 bases, and 6 bases had no gene match.

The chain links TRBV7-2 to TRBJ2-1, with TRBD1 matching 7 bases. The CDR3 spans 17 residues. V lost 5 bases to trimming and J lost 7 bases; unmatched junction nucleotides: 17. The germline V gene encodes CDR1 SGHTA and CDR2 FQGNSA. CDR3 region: CASSRLSTGSFSNEQFF. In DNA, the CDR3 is TGTGCCAGCAGCCGTCTATCGACAGGGTCCTTTTCGAATGAGCAGTTCTTC.